A selection of T cell receptor beta chains follows, all from one sample in a study of T cell repertoires in cytomegalovirus infection. TCRdb called the reads again in MiXCR, with one record for every CDR3 protein. Seen here are about 340,000 distinct CDR3 sequences, about 29% observed once, and the top ten hold roughly 20%. The antigens for these receptors are not known. This material consisted of cultured PBMCs, taken from culture after CMV antigen stimulation. The receptors were sampled from a human donor in good health (CMV status not recorded). Some clones in this sample may be carry-over from other donors' samples. Each CDR3 is given with its conserved first and last residue. D genes are given only for firm matches. The size of a clone is reported for some rows only, either as once, few or many, or as a class for expanded clones.

. | . | TRBJ1-1 | TRBV28 | CASSWTTLEAFF | TGTGCCAGCAGTTGGACAACCCTTGAAGCTTTCTTT
. | . | TRBJ1-1 | TRBV14 | CASRAGVRNTEAFF | TGTGCCAGCAGGGCAGGGGTAAGGAACACTGAAGCTTTCTTT
TRBD2 | . | TRBJ2-1 | TRBV12-3/TRBV12-4 | CASSFGLAGGGGNEQFF | TGTGCCAGCAGCTTTGGACTAGCGGGAGGGGGAGGCAATGAGCAGTTCTTC
TRBD2 | . | TRBJ2-1 | TRBV7-9 | CASSPLAGRSSYNEQFF | TGTGCCAGCAGCCCTCTTGCCGGGAGGAGCTCCTACAATGAGCAGTTCTTC
. | many | TRBJ1-2 | TRBV30 | CAWGAGGYGYTF | TGTGCCTGGGGAGCGGGGGGCTATGGCTACACCTTC
. | many | TRBJ1-1 | TRBV20-1 | CSASGGLDTEAFF | TGCAGTGCTTCGGGGGGGTTGGACACTGAAGCTTTCTTT
. | few | TRBJ1-1 | TRBV5-1 | CASSLTDYTEAFF | TGCGCCAGCAGCCTGACAGACTACACTGAAGCTTTCTTT
. | . | TRBJ1-5 | TRBV28 | CASSLSLVGQPQHF | TGTGCCAGCAGTTTAAGTCTGGTCGGTCAGCCCCAGCATTTT
. | . | TRBJ2-1 | TRBV7-9 | CASSSLAGASYNEQFF | TGTGCCAGCAGCTCCTTGGCGGGGGCATCCTACAATGAGCAGTTCTTC
TRBD2 | few | TRBJ2-5 | TRBV27 | CASSFRPGRAGETQYF | TGTGCCAGCAGTTTTCGGCCCGGGAGGGCCGGCGAGACCCAGTACTTC
. | . | TRBJ1-2 | TRBV12-3/TRBV12-4 | CASNPMGSRVYTF | TGTGCCAGCAACCCCATGGGGTCCCGGGTCTACACCTTC
. | . | TRBJ1-2 | TRBV4-2 | CASSQDHGQNYGYTF | TGTGCCAGCAGCCAAGACCACGGACAGAACTATGGCTACACCTTC
. | . | TRBJ1-3 | TRBV7-8 | CASSPTGGVSGNTIYF | TGTGCCAGCAGCCCTACCGGCGGGGTCTCTGGAAACACCATATATTTT
TRBD2 | . | TRBJ2-1 | TRBV6-6 | CASRATSGGDNEQFF | TGTGCCAGCAGAGCGACTAGCGGGGGGGACAATGAGCAGTTCTTC
. | . | TRBJ1-3 | TRBV15 | CAIRTDGNTIYF | TGTGCCATCCGGACGGATGGAAACACCATATATTTT
. | few | TRBJ1-1 | TRBV19 | CASSIVNQRNTEAFF | TGTGCCAGTAGTATAGTGAATCAGAGGAACACTGAAGCTTTCTTT
. | . | TRBJ2-1 | TRBV12-3/TRBV12-4 | CASSSTRNNEQFF | TGTGCCAGCAGTTCGACTAGAAACAATGAGCAGTTCTTC
. | . | TRBJ1-5 | TRBV28 | CASRTPSSPQPQHF | TGTGCCAGCAGGACCCCGAGCTCTCCCCAGCCCCAGCATTTT
. | many | TRBJ1-1 | TRBV7-8 | CASSLARGATTEAFF | TGTGCCAGCAGCTTAGCGCGGGGGGCTACCACTGAAGCTTTCTTT
. | . | TRBJ2-7 | TRBV4-1 | CASSQDPGGSCEQYF | TGCGCCAGCAGCCAAGACCCGGGCGGATCCTGCGAGCAGTACTTC
TRBD2 | . | TRBJ2-5 | TRBV7-2 | CASSSRGGDQETQYF | TGTGCCAGCAGCTCCCGGGGGGGGGATCAAGAGACCCAGTACTTC
TRBD1 | few | TRBJ1-2 | TRBV6-6 | CASNRQGPNYGYTF | TGTGCCAGCAACCGACAGGGTCCTAACTATGGCTACACCTTC
. | . | TRBJ2-1 | TRBV11-3 | CASSLDLYGGTYNEQFF | TGTGCCAGCAGCTTAGATCTCTATGGCGGGACCTACAATGAGCAGTTCTTC
TRBD1 | . | TRBJ1-3 | TRBV20-1 | CSARPGTGSRNTIYF | TGCAGTGCTAGACCCGGGACAGGGAGTCGAAACACCATATATTTT
. | . | TRBJ1-1 | TRBV4-1 | CASSQDPAGRQLNTEAFF | TGCGCCAGCAGCCAAGATCCGGCAGGGAGGCAACTGAACACTGAAGCTTTCTTT
TRBD1 | few | TRBJ1-1 | TRBV7-9 | CASSSSTGAHPNTEAFF | TGTGCCAGCAGCTCTTCGACAGGGGCGCATCCGAACACTGAAGCTTTCTTT
. | . | TRBJ2-1 | TRBV19 | CASADYNEQFF | TGTGCCAGTGCCGATTACAATGAGCAGTTCTTC
TRBD1 | few | TRBJ1-3 | TRBV29-1 | CSAQDRGVTIYF | TGCAGCGCCCAGGACAGGGGGGTCACCATATATTTT
. | . | TRBJ1-1 | TRBV5-6 | CASSLGQSLPRAFF | TGTGCCAGCAGCTTAGGACAGAGCTTACCCCGAGCTTTCTTT
TRBD1 | once | TRBJ1-4 | TRBV27 | CASSRRGLDEKLFF | TGTGCCAGCAGTCGCAGGGGGCTTGATGAAAAACTGTTTTTT
TRBD2 | . | TRBJ2-3 | TRBV7-2 | CASSLRRTSGTDTQYF | TGTGCCAGCAGCTTAAGGCGGACTAGCGGAACAGATACGCAGTATTTT
TRBD2 | . | TRBJ2-5 | TRBV13 | CASSRAGGLQETQYF | TGTGCCAGCAGCCGGGCGGGAGGCCTCCAAGAGACCCAGTACTTC
TRBD2 | . | TRBJ2-1 | TRBV5-1 | CASSSPSGGDEQFF | TGCGCCAGCAGCTCTCCTAGCGGGGGGGATGAGCAGTTCTTC
TRBD2 | few | TRBJ2-2 | TRBV4-2 | CASSPTGLAQAGELFF | TGTGCCAGCAGCCCCACCGGACTAGCCCAGGCCGGGGAGCTGTTTTTT
. | . | TRBJ1-2 | TRBV6-6 | CASTDRGKLGFAGYTF | TGTGCCAGCACCGACCGGGGCAAACTAGGGTTCGCCGGCTACACCTTC
. | few | TRBJ2-5 | TRBV5-8 | CASSSMAGAVETQYF | TGTGCCAGCAGCTCCATGGCTGGGGCGGTCGAGACCCAGTACTTC
. | many | TRBJ1-1 | TRBV12-3/TRBV12-4 | CASRPARHTEAFF | TGTGCCAGCAGGCCGGCTAGGCACACTGAAGCTTTCTTT
. | . | TRBJ1-6 | TRBV20-1 | CSAVRRLGNNSPLHF | TGCAGTGCTGTCCGGCGTTTGGGAAATAATTCACCCCTCCACTTT
. | . | TRBJ1-2 | TRBV5-4 | CASRPLANYGYTF | TGTGCCAGCAGACCATTGGCTAACTATGGCTACACCTTC
. | . | TRBJ1-2 | TRBV6-6 | CASRSGEGSYGYTF | TGTGCCAGCAGGAGCGGGGAGGGGAGCTATGGCTACACCTTC
. | many | TRBJ2-5 | TRBV7-2 | CASSLGSSLQETQYF | TGTGCCAGCAGCTTAGGCTCATCATTGCAAGAGACCCAGTACTTC
. | . | TRBJ2-2 | TRBV28 | CASPNLSQGGLLELFF | TGTGCCAGCCCCAACCTCTCCCAGGGAGGCCTCCTGGAGCTGTTTTTT
TRBD1 | many | TRBJ2-3 | TRBV7-6 | CASSLRQGPADTQYF | TGTGCCAGCAGCTTACGACAGGGTCCCGCAGATACGCAGTATTTT
TRBD1 | many | TRBJ2-1 | TRBV7-8 | CASSSRTGSYNEQFF | TGTGCCAGCAGCTCCAGGACAGGGTCCTACAATGAGCAGTTCTTC
. | . | TRBJ1-2 | TRBV6-6 | CASRDFGAGALDGYTF | TGTGCCAGCAGAGACTTTGGAGCGGGGGCCCTCGATGGCTACACCTTC